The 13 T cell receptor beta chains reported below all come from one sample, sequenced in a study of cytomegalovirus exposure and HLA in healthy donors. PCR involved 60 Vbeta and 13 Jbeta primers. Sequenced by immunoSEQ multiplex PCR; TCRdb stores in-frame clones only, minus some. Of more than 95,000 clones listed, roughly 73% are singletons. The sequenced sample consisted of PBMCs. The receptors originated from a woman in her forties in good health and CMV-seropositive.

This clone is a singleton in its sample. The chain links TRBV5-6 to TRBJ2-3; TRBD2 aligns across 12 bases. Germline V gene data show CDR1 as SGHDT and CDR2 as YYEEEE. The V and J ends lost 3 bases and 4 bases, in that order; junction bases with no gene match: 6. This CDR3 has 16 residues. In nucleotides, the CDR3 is TGTGCCAGCAGCTACGGACTAGCGGGGAGCTCAGATACGCAGTATTTT. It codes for CASSYGLAGSSDTQYF.

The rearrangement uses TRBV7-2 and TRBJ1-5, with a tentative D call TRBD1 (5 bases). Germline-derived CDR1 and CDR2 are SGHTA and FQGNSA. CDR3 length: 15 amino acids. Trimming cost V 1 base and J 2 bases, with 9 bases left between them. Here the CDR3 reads CASSLVTGGNQPQHF. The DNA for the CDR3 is TGTGCCAGCAGCTTAGTTACGGGGGGCAATCAGCCCCAGCATTTT.

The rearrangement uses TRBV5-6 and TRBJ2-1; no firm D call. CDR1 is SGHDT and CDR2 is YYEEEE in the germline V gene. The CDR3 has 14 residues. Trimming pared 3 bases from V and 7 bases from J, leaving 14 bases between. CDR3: CASSSLGPGNEQFF. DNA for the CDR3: TGTGCCAGCAGCTCCTTAGGTCCGGGTAATGAGCAGTTCTTC.

For the CDR3, the DNA is TGTGCCAGCTCACCCAAATTTCAGGGGCCCAGTCAGCCCCAGCATTTT. Residues: CASSPKFQGPSQPQHF. V usage is TRBV18 and J usage is TRBJ1-5, with a weak D call TRBD1 (6 bases). The length of the CDR3 is 16 residues. Germline CDR1 and CDR2: KGHSH and LQKENI. Trimming stripped 3 bases from V and 6 bases from J, with 18 bases between.

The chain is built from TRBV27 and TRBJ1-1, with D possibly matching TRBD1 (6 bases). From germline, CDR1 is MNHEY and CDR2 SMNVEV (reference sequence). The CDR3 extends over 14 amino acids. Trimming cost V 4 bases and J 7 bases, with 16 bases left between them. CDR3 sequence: CASSSVAGVDEAFF. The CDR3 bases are TGTGCCAGCAGTTCAGTGGCAGGGGTCGATGAAGCTTTCTTT.

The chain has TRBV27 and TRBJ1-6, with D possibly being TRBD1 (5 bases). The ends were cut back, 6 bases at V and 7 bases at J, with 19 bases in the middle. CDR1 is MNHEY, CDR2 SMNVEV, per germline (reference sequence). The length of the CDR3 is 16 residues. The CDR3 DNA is TGTGCCAGCAGGGCGGGGTGGGCCAGGGACAATTCACCCCTCCACTTT. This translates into CASRAGWARDNSPLHF.

CDR3 in DNA: TGCGCCAGCAGCTTGGACGCGGACAGGGCACCATTCAACTCTGGAAACACCATATATTTT. Encoded protein: CASSLDADRAPFNSGNTIYF. The chain joins TRBV5-1 to TRBJ1-3, with 8 bases aligning to TRBD1. CDR3 length equals 20 residues. V was pared by 0 bases and J by 0 bases, with 14 bases of the junction left unmatched. The germline V gene has CDR1 SGHRS and CDR2 YFSETQ. Using reference TRBV5-1 and TRBJ1-3 for the parts outside the CDR3, the full variable domain is KAGVTQTPRYLIKTRGQQVTLSCSPISGHRSVSWYQQTPGQGLQFLFEYFSETQRNKGNFPGRFSGRQFSNSRSEMNVSTLELGDSALYLCASSLDADRAPFNSGNTIYFGEGSWLTVV.

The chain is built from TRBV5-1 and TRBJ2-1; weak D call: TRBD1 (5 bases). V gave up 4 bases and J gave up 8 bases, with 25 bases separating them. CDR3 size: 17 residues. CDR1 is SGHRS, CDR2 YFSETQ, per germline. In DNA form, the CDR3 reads TGCGCCAGCAGCCTTACCTCGGCCCTAAGGGGCAATTATGAGCAGTTCTTC. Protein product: CASSLTSALRGNYEQFF.

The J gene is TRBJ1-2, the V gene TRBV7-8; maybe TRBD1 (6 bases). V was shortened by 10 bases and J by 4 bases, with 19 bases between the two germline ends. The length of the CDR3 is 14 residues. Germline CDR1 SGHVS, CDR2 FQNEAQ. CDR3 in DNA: TGTGCCATCGGGCCCCGGGACACCAGCTATGGCTACACCTTC. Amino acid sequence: CAIGPRDTSYGYTF.

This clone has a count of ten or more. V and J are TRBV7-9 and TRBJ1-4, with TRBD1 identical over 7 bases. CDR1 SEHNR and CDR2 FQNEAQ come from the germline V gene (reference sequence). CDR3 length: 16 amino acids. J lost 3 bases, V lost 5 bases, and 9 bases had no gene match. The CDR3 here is CASSTHRTGPNEKLFF. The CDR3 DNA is TGTGCCAGCAGCACCCATAGGACAGGTCCTAATGAAAAACTGTTTTTT.

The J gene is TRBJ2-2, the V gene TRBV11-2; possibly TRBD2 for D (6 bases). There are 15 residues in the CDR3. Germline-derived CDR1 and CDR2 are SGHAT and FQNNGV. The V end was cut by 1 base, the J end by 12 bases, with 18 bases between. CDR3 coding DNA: TGTGCCAGCAGCTTAGTGGTGACTAGATCTCGGAAGCTGTTTTTT. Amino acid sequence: CASSLVVTRSRKLFF.

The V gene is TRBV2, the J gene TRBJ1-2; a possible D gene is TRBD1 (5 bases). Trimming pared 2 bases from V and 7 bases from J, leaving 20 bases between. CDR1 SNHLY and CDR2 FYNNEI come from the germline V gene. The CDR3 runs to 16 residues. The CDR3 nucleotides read TGTGCCAGCAGTGAATCCTCTCGGGGGGGTATGAGTGGCTACACCTTC. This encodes CASSESSRGGMSGYTF.

Here the CDR3 reads CASSPGTGYEQYF. In DNA, the CDR3 is TGTGCCAGCAGTCCGGGGACAGGCTACGAGCAGTACTTC. The chain uses TRBV28 and TRBJ2-7, with TRBD1 matching over 8 bases. Per the germline V gene, CDR1 is MDHEN and CDR2 is SYDVKM. Trimming removed 5 bases from V and 3 bases from J; junction bases left unmatched: 3. The length of the CDR3 is 13 residues. Variable domain in full (rest from reference TRBV28 and TRBJ2-7): DVKVTQSSRYLVKRTGEKVFLECVQDMDHENMFWYRQDPGLGLRLIYFSYDVKMKEKGDIPEGYSVSREKKERFSLILESASTNQTSMYLCASSPGTGYEQYFGPGTRLTVT.